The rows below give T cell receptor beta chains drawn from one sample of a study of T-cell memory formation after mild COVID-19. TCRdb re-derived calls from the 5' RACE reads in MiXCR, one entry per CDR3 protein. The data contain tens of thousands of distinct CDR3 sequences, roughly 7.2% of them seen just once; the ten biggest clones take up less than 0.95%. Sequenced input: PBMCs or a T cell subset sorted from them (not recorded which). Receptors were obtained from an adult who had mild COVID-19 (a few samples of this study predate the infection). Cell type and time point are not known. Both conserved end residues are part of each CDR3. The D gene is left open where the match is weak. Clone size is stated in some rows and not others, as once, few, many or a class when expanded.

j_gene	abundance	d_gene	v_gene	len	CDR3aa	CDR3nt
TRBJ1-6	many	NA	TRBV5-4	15	CASSLEGAPASPLHF	TGTGCCAGCAGCTTGGAGGGAGCCCCGGCGTCACCCCTCCACTTT
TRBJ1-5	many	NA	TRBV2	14	CASSEIGRHQPQHF	TGTGCCAGCAGTGAAATAGGGAGGCATCAGCCCCAGCATTTT
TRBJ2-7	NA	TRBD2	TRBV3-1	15	CASSQVASGPYEQYF	TGTGCCAGCAGCCAAGTGGCTAGCGGGCCCTACGAGCAGTACTTC
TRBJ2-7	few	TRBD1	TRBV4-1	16	CASSQVWGQGAYEQYF	TGCGCCAGCAGCCAAGTTTGGGGACAGGGGGCGTACGAGCAGTACTTC
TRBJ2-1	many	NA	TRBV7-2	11	CASSLKNEQFF	TGTGCCAGCAGCTTAAAGAATGAGCAGTTCTTC
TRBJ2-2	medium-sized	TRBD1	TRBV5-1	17	CASSNDQGAGNTGELFF	TGCGCCAGCAGCAACGATCAGGGGGCAGGGAACACCGGGGAGCTGTTTTTT
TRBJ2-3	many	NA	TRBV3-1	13	CASGLAGINTQYF	TGTGCCAGCGGTCTGGCGGGCATAAATACGCAGTATTTT
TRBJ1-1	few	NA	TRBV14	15	CASSHRTAMNTEAFF	TGTGCCAGCAGCCATCGGACGGCCATGAACACTGAAGCTTTCTTT
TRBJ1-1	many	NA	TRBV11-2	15	CASSTETGTPGKAFF	TGTGCCAGCAGCACAGAAACCGGGACTCCTGGGAAAGCTTTCTTT
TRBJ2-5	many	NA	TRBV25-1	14	CASSSPGHRETQYF	TGTGCCAGCAGTAGTCCGGGACACAGGGAGACCCAGTACTTC
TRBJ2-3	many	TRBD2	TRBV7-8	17	CASSLVFGTSGTDTQYF	TGTGCCAGCAGCTTAGTGTTTGGGACTAGCGGCACAGATACGCAGTATTTT
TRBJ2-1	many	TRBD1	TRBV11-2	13	CASSSGTANEQFF	TGTGCCAGCAGCTCTGGGACAGCTAATGAGCAGTTCTTC
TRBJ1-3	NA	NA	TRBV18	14	CASSPNNSGNTIYF	TGTGCCAGCTCACCAAACAACTCTGGAAACACCATATATTTT
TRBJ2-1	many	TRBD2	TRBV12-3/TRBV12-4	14	CASIGSSGGFEQFF	TGTGCCAGCATTGGGAGTAGCGGGGGTTTTGAGCAGTTCTTC
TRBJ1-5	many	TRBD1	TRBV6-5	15	CASSRTGGLNQPQHF	TGTGCCAGCAGCCGGACAGGGGGTCTCAATCAGCCCCAGCATTTT
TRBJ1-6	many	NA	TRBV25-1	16	CASSRGWGGDNSPLHF	TGTGCCAGCAGCCGTGGTTGGGGAGGGGATAATTCACCCCTCCACTTT
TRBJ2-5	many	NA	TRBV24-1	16	CATSDRGTRFEETQYF	TGTGCCACCAGTGACCGGGGGACCCGATTCGAAGAGACCCAGTACTTC
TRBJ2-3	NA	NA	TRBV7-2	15	CASSLNRFGTDTQYF	TGTGCCAGCAGCTTAAATCGATTCGGCACAGATACGCAGTATTTT
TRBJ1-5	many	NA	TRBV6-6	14	CASRPQGGNQPQHF	TGTGCCAGCAGGCCCCAGGGTGGCAATCAGCCCCAGCATTTT
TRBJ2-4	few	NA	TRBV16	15	CASSQYEIAKNIQYF	TGTGCCAGCAGCCAATACGAGATAGCCAAAAACATTCAGTACTTC
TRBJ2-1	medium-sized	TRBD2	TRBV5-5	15	CASSATSGAYNEQFF	TGTGCCAGCAGCGCAACTAGCGGGGCCTACAATGAGCAGTTCTTC
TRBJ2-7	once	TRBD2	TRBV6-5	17	CASSRTGLAGGRREQYF	TGTGCCAGCAGTCGCACGGGACTAGCGGGGGGGCGGCGCGAGCAGTACTTC
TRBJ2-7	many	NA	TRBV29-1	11	CSVERSGKQYF	TGCAGCGTTGAACGGTCAGGCAAGCAGTACTTC
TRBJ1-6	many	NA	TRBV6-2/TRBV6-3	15	CASSYRGPDISSLHF	TGTGCCAGCAGTTACCGCGGGCCAGACATTTCATCCCTCCACTTT
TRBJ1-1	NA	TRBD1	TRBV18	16	CASSHHGGQENTEAFF	TGTGCCAGCTCTCACCATGGGGGACAGGAGAACACTGAAGCTTTCTTT
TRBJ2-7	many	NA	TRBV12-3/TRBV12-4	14	CASTFDGSSYEQYF	TGTGCCAGCACCTTCGACGGCAGCTCCTACGAGCAGTACTTC
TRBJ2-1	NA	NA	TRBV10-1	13	CASSESAYNEQFF	TGCGCCAGCAGTGAGTCGGCGTACAATGAGCAGTTCTTC
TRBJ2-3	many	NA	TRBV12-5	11	CASGLGGTQYF	TGTGCTAGTGGTTTGGGGGGGACGCAGTATTTT
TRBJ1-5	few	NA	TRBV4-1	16	CASSQEGGTFNQPQHF	TGCGCCAGCAGCCAAGAAGGAGGCACGTTCAATCAGCCCCAGCATTTT
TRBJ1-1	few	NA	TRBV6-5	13	CASSYPENTEAFF	TGTGCCAGCAGTTATCCGGAAAACACTGAAGCTTTCTTT
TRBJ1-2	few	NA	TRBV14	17	CASSQDSGLRANYGYTF	TGTGCCAGCAGCCAAGATTCGGGACTCCGCGCTAACTATGGCTACACCTTC
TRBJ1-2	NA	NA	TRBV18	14	CASSPPHDGYGYTF	TGTGCCAGCTCACCTCCCCATGATGGCTATGGCTACACCTTC
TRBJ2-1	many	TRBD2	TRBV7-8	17	CASSLRPLAGAYNEQFF	TGTGCCAGCAGCTTAAGACCACTAGCGGGAGCATACAATGAGCAGTTCTTC
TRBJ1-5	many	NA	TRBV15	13	CATSRDRHQPQHF	TGTGCCACCAGCAGAGATCGGCATCAGCCCCAGCATTTT
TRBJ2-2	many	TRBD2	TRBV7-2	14	CASRVAGARGELFF	TGTGCCAGCAGAGTAGCGGGAGCGCGCGGGGAGCTGTTTTTT
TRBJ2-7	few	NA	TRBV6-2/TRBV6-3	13	CASLGLGSYEQYF	TGTGCCAGCCTGGGCTTGGGGTCCTACGAGCAGTACTTC
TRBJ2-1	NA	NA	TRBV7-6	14	CASSLASSGGEQFF	TGTGCCAGCAGCCTAGCTAGCTCCGGGGGCGAGCAGTTCTTC
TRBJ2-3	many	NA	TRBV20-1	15	CSAKLGSGLTDTQYF	TGCAGTGCTAAGTTGGGCAGTGGCCTGACAGATACGCAGTATTTT
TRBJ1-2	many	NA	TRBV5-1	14	CASSLYQGNYGYTF	TGCGCCAGCAGCTTGTATCAGGGTAACTATGGCTACACCTTC
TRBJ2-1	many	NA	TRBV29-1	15	CSVGQGGYFDNEQFF	TGCAGCGTTGGGCAGGGGGGTTATTTTGACAATGAGCAGTTCTTC
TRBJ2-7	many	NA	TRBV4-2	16	CASSQEDVGGRRPQYF	TGTGCCAGCAGCCAAGAAGATGTTGGGGGGCGCCGACCCCAGTACTTC
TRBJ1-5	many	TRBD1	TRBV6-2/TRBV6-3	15	CASSSSGTGAQPQHF	TGTGCCAGCAGTTCTTCCGGGACAGGGGCGCAACCCCAGCATTTT
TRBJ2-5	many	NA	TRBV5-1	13	CASRGTIQETQYF	TGCGCCAGCAGGGGGACCATTCAAGAGACCCAGTACTTC
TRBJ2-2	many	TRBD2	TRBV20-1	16	CSARVQAGGRTGELFF	TGCAGTGCTAGAGTTCAAGCGGGGGGGCGGACCGGGGAGCTGTTTTTT
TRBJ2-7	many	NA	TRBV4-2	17	CASSQPVSRESSYEQYF	TGTGCCAGCAGCCAGCCCGTTAGTCGGGAGAGCTCCTACGAGCAGTACTTC
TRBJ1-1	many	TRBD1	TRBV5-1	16	CASSLTGASMNTEAFF	TGCGCCAGCAGCTTAACAGGGGCGTCCATGAACACTGAAGCTTTCTTT
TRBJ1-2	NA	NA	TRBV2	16	CASSEFGRSGNYGYTF	TGTGCCAGCAGTGAATTTGGACGGTCCGGAAACTATGGCTACACCTTC
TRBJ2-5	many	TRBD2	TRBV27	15	CASSPLSGSRETQYF	TGTGCCAGCAGTCCACTTAGCGGGAGTCGAGAGACCCAGTACTTC
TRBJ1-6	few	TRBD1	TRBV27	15	CASRTGGPYNSPLHF	TGTGCCAGCCGGACAGGGGGCCCCTATAATTCACCCCTCCACTTT
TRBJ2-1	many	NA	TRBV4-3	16	CASSQDGRDGYNEQFF	TGCGCCAGCAGCCAAGATGGGCGGGATGGTTACAATGAGCAGTTCTTC
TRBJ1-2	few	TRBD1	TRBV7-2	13	CASSLRGTGDVTF	TGTGCCAGCAGCTTGAGAGGGACAGGGGACGTGACCTTC
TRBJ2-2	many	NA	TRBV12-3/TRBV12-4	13	CASSLGGPGELFF	TGTGCCAGCAGTTTAGGGGGTCCCGGGGAGCTGTTTTTT
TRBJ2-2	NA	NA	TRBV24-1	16	CATSGGVYANTGELFF	TGTGCCACCAGTGGGGGGGTCTACGCGAACACCGGGGAGCTGTTTTTT
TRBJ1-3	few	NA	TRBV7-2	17	CASSLNWLLGKGNTIYF	TGTGCCAGCAGCTTAAATTGGCTCCTGGGAAAAGGAAACACCATATATTTT
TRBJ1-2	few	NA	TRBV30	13	CAWSVPRGIGYTF	TGTGCCTGGAGTGTACCTCGAGGGATTGGCTACACCTTC